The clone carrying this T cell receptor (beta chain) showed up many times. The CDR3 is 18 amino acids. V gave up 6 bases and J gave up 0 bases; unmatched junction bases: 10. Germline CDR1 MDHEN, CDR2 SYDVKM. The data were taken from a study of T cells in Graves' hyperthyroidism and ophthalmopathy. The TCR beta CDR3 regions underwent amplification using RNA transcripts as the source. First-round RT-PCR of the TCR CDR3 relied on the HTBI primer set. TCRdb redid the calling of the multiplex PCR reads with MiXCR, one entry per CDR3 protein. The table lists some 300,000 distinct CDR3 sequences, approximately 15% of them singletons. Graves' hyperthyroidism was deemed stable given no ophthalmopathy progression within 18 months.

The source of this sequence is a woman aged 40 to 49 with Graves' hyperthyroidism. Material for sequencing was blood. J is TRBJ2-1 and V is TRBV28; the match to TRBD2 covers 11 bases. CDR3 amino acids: CASRPGLAEYSSYNEQFF. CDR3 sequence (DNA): TGTGCCAGCAGACCGGGACTAGCGGAGTACTCCTCCTACAATGAGCAGTTCTTC.